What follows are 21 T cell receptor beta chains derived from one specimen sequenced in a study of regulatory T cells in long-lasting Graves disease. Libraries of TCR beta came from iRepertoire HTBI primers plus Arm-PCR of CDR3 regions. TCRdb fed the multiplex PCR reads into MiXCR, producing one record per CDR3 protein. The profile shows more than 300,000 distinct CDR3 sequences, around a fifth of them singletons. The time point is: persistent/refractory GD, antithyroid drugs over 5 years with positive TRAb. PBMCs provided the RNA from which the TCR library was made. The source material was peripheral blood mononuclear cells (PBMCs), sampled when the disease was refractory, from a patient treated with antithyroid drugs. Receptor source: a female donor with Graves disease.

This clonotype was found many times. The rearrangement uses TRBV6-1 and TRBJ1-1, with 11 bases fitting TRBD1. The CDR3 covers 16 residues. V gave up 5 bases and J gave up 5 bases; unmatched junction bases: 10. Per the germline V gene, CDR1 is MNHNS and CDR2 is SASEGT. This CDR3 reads CASSQGTGGGWTEAFF. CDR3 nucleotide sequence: TGTGCCAGCAGTCAGGGGACAGGGGGAGGGTGGACTGAAGCTTTCTTT.

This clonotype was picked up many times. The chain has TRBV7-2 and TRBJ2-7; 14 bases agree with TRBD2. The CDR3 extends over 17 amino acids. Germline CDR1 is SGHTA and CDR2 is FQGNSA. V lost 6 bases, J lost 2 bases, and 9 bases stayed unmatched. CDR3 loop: CASSYRLAGGRTYEQYF. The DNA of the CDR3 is TGTGCCAGCAGTTACAGACTAGCGGGAGGGCGGACCTACGAGCAGTACTTC.

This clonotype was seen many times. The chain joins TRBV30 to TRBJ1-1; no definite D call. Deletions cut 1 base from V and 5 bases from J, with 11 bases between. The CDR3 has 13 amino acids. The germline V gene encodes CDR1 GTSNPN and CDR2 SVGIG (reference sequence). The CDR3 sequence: CAWSDFPGTEAFF. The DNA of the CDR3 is TGTGCCTGGAGTGACTTCCCCGGGACTGAAGCTTTCTTT. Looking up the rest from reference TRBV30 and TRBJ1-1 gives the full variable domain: SQTIHQWPATLVQPVGSPLSLECTVEGTSNPNLYWYRQAAGRGLQLLFYSVGIGQISSEVPQNLSASRPQDRQFILSSKKLLLSDSGFYLCAWSDFPGTEAFFGQGTRLTVV.

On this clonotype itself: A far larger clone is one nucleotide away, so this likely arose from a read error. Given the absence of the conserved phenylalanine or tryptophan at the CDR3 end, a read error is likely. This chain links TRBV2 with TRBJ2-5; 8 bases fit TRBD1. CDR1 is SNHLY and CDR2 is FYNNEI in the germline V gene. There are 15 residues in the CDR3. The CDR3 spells CASSQDPGGLETQYY. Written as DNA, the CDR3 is TGCGCCAGCAGCCAAGATCCAGGGGGCTTAGAGACCCAGTACTAC.

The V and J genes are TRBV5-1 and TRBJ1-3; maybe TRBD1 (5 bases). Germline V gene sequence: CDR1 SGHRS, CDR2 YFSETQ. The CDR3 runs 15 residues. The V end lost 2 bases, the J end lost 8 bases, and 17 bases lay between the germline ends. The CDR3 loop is CASSLRNPGTDTIYF. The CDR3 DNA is TGCGCCAGCAGCTTAAGGAACCCAGGGACGGACACCATATATTTT.

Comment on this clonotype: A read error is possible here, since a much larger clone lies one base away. The CDR3 is CAGSQDTDYEQYF. CDR3 sequence (DNA): TGCGCCGGCAGCCAAGACACCGACTACGAGCAGTACTTC. This sequence joins TRBV4-1 and TRBJ2-7; no definite D call. Germline V gene sequence: CDR1 MGHRA, CDR2 YSYEKL. The CDR3 runs to 13 residues.

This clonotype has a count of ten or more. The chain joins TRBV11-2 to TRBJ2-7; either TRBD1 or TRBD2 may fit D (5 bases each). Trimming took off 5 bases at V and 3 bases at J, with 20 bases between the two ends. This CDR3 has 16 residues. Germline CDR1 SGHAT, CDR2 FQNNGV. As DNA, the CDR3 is TGTGCCAGCAGCCCCCTGGGACCAGGGATGGGCTACGAGCAGTACTTC. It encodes CASSPLGPGMGYEQYF.

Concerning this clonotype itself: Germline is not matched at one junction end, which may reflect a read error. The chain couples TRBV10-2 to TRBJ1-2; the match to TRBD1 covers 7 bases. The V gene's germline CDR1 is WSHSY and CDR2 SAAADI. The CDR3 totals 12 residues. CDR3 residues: CASSQSQGGYTF. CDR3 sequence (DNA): TGCGCCAGCAGTCAGTCACAGGGGGGCTACACCTTC.

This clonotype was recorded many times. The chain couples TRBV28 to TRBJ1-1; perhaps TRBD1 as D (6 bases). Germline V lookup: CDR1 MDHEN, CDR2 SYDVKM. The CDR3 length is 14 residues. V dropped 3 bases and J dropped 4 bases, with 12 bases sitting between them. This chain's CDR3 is CASSLGGRVTEAFF. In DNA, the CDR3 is TGTGCCAGCAGTTTGGGGGGGCGGGTCACTGAAGCTTTCTTT.

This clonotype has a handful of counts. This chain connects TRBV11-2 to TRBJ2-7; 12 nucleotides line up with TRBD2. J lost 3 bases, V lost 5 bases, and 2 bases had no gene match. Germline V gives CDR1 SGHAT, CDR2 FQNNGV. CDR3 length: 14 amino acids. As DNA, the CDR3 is TGTGCCAGCAGCCCTAGCGGGGGGGGCTACGAGCAGTACTTC. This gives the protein CASSPSGGGYEQYF. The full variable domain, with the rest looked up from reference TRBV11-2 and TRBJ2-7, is EAGVAQSPRYKIIEKRQSVAFWCNPISGHATLYWYQQILGQGPKLLIQFQNNGVVDDSQLPKDRFSAERLKGVDSTLKIQPAKLEDSAVYLCASSPSGGGYEQYFGPGTRLTVT.

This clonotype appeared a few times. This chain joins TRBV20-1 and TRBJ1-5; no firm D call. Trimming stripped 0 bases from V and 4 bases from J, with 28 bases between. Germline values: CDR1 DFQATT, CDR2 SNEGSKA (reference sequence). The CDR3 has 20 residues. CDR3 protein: CSARDLGLGPERLWNQPQHF. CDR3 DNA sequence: TGCAGTGCTAGAGATTTAGGGCTAGGGCCAGAGAGACTTTGGAATCAGCCCCAGCATTTT.

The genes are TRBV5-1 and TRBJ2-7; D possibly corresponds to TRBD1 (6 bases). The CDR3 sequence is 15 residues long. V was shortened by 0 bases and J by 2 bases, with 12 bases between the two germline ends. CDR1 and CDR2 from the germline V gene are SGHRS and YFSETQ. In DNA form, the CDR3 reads TGCGCCAGCAGCTTGGGGGACACACGAGCCTACGAGCAGTACTTC. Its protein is CASSLGDTRAYEQYF.

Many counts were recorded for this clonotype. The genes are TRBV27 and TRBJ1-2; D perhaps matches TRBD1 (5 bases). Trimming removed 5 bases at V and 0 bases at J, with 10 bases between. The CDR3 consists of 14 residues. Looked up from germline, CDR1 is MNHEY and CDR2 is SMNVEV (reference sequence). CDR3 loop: CASSPGPTNYGYTF. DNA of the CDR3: TGTGCCAGCAGTCCAGGGCCAACTAACTATGGCTACACCTTC.

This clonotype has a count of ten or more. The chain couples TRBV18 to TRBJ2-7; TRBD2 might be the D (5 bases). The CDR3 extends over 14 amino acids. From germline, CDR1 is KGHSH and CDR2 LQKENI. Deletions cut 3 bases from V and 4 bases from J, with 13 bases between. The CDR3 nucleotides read TGTGCCAGCTCACCGGGAGAACTTACATACGAGCAGTACTTC. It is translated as CASSPGELTYEQYF.

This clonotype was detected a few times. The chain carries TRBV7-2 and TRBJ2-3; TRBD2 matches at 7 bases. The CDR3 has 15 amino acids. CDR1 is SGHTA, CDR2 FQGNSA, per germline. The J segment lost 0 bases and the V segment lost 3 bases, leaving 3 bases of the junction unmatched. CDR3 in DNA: TGTGCCAGCAGCTTTGGCGGGAGAAGCACAGATACGCAGTATTTT. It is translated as CASSFGGRSTDTQYF.

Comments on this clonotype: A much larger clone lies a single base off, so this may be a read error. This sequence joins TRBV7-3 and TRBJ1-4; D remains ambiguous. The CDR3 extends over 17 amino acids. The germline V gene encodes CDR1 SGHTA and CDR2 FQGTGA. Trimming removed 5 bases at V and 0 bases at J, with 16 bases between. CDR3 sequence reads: CASSPVVRVATNEKLFF. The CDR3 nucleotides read TGTGCCAGCAGCCCCGTTGTGAGGGTTGCAACTAATGAAAAACTGTTTTTT. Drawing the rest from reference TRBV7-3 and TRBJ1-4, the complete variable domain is GAGVSQTPSNKVTEKGKYVELRCDPISGHTALYWYRQSLGQGPEFLIYFQGTGAADDSGLPNDRFFAVRPEGSVSTLKIQRTERGDSAVYLCASSPVVRVATNEKLFFGSGTQLSVL.

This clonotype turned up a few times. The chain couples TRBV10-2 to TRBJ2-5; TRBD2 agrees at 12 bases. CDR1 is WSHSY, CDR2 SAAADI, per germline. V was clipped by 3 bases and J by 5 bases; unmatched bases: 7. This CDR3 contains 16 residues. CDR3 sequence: CASSDPSGRARETQYF. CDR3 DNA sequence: TGCGCCAGCAGTGACCCTAGCGGGAGGGCCCGGGAGACCCAGTACTTC.

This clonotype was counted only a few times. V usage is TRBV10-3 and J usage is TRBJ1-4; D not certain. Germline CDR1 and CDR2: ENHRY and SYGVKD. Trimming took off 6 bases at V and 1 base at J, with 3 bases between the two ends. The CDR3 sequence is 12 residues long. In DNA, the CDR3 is TGTGCCATCAGCTTAACTAATGAAAAACTGTTTTTT. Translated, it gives CAISLTNEKLFF.

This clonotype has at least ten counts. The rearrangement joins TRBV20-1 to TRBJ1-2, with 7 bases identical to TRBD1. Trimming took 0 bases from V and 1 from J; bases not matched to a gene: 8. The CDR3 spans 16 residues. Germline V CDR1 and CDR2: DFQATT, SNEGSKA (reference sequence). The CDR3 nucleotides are TGCAGTGCTAGAGATTCGTGGGACAGATATAACTATGGCTACACCTTC. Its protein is CSARDSWDRYNYGYTF.

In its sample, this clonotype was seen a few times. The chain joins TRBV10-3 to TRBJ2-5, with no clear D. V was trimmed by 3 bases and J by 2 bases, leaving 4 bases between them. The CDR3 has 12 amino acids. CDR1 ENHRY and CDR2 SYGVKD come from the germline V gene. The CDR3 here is CAISDLQETQYF. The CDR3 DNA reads TGTGCCATCAGTGACCTGCAAGAGACCCAGTACTTC.

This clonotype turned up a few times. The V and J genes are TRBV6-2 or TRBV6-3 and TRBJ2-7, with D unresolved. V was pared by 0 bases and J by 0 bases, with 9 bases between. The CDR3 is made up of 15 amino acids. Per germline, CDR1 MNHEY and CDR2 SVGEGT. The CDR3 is CASSYSLRASYEQYF. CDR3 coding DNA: TGTGCCAGCAGTTACTCGCTTCGGGCCTCCTACGAGCAGTACTTC.